This T cell receptor (beta chain) was sequenced for a study of CD8+ T cells in alopecia areata. General study points: Higher clonality was seen in lesional scalp than in normal scalp, especially in alopecia totalis/universalis.

Trimming removed 6 bases at V and 7 bases at J, with 19 bases between. The CDR3 runs to 15 residues. Germline V gene lookup returns CDR1 MGHRA and CDR2 YSYEKL. Treatment indicated: oral pan-JAK inhibitor, 5-10 mg twice daily. Concerning this clone itself: The target antigen is unknown.

Sequencing used cDNA as its template, made by extracting RNA and reverse transcribing it. Libraries were prepared by immunoSEQ multiplex PCR; TCRdb keeps only in-frame clonotypes and omits some of them. The table has hundreds of thousands of clones, roughly 60% seen once. The sequence came from a human donor with alopecia areata. The sequences come from CD4+ T cells sorted from blood, collected at week 24, from a patient treated with tofacitinib. The chain recombines TRBV4-1 with TRBJ2-1; D possibly corresponds to TRBD1 (6 bases). In DNA form, the CDR3 reads TGCGCCAGCAGAAAAGACAGGTTCTCACGTAATGAGCAGTTCTTC. Protein product: CASRKDRFSRNEQFF.